The 23 T cell receptor beta chains given below trace back to one sample, sequenced in a study of long-term antiretroviral therapy in people with HIV. Survey level was the resolution at which the v3.0 immunoSEQ assay ran. Produced via immunoSEQ multiplex PCR; TCRdb's table is partial and in-frame only. Among 30,000 to 40,000 clones listed, around 88% were seen once. Here the sequenced sample was unsorted PBMCs, taken just before starting antiretroviral therapy. These receptors originate from a woman in her late teens or twenties with HIV.

The chain couples TRBV4-3 to TRBJ1-1, with D perhaps TRBD1 (6 bases). The CDR3 runs to 15 residues. Germline V CDR1 and CDR2: LGHNA, YSLEER. With 4 bases removed from V and 1 base from J, the gap between germline ends came to 13 bases. This CDR3 reads CASSRIGQSNTEAFF. In DNA, the CDR3 is TGCGCCAGCAGCCGGATCGGACAGTCGAACACTGAAGCTTTCTTT.

This chain uses TRBV10-3 with TRBJ2-6, with D perhaps assigned TRBD1 or TRBD2 (5 bases each). Trimming stripped 4 bases from V and 3 bases from J, with 13 bases between. The length of the CDR3 is 16 residues. Germline V gives CDR1 ENHRY, CDR2 SYGVKD. The CDR3 nucleotides read TGTGCCATCAGTGCCGGGACGACACATGGGGCCAACGTCCTGACTTTC. It encodes CAISAGTTHGANVLTF.

The CDR3 region has the DNA TGTGCCAGCTCACCACTCTCAGGCACAGATACGCAGTATTTT. This translates into CASSPLSGTDTQYF. The chain has TRBV18 and TRBJ2-3; D is unclear. The V gene's germline CDR1 is KGHSH and CDR2 LQKENI. Trimming pared 1 base from V and 1 base from J, leaving 6 bases between. The CDR3 consists of 14 residues.

In its sample, this clone was seen once. The genes are TRBV5-1 and TRBJ2-7; 13 nucleotides agree with TRBD2. V shed 2 bases, J shed 5 bases, and the junction held 4 bases outside the gene matches. This CDR3 is built from 15 residues. Germline V gene lookup returns CDR1 SGHRS and CDR2 YFSETQ. CDR3 bases: TGCGCCAGCAGCTTTGGACTAGCGGGAGATAACGAGCAGTACTTC. The encoded protein is CASSFGLAGDNEQYF.

The rearrangement uses TRBV10-3 and TRBJ2-3, with 8 positions matching TRBD2. Germline V gene sequence: CDR1 ENHRY, CDR2 SYGVKD. With 9 bases clipped from V and 1 base from J, the junction kept 3 bases outside the gene matches. The CDR3 length is 13 residues. CDR3 bases: TGTGCCATTCTAGCGGGTCGCACAGATACGCAGTATTTT. This gives the protein CAILAGRTDTQYF.

This clone has more than one count but fewer than ten. This chain links TRBV18 with TRBJ2-7, with 8 positions matching TRBD1. V lost 6 bases, J lost 5 bases, and 15 bases stayed unmatched. CDR3 length: 16 residues. Per the germline V gene, CDR1 is KGHSH and CDR2 is LQKENI. The CDR3 sequence: CASSHPQTTGGNEQYF. CDR3 coding DNA: TGTGCCAGCTCCCATCCCCAGACAACAGGGGGGAACGAGCAGTACTTC.

This rearrangement joins TRBV28 to TRBJ2-3; D uncertain. The V end lost 8 bases, the J end lost 14 bases, and 14 bases lay between the germline ends. CDR3 length: 10 amino acids. Germline V CDR1 and CDR2: MDHEN, SYDVKM. The CDR3 region has the DNA TGTGCCAGCGGAATTTATATGTCGTATTTT. Translating it yields CASGIYMSYF.

The genes are TRBV11-3 and TRBJ2-3; TRBD2 agrees at 8 bases. Germline CDR1 reads SGHNT; CDR2 reads YENEEA. V shed 5 bases, J shed 1 base, and the junction held 5 bases outside the gene matches. This CDR3 has 15 amino acids. CDR3: CASSPPGLGTDTQYF. The CDR3 bases are TGTGCCAGCAGCCCTCCGGGACTAGGCACAGATACGCAGTATTTT. The full variable domain, in which reference TRBV11-3 and TRBJ2-3 provide the parts outside the CDR3, is EAGVVQSPRYKIIEKKQPVAFWCNPISGHNTLYWYLQNLGQGPELLIRYENEEAVDDSQLPKDRFSAERLKGVDSTLKIQPAELGDSAVYLCASSPPGLGTDTQYFGPGTRLTVL.

Comment on this clone: Other DNA sequences in this sample translate to the same CDR3. V and J are TRBV4-3 and TRBJ2-5; 12 bases match TRBD2. Germline V gives CDR1 LGHNA, CDR2 YSLEER. The CDR3 contains 16 residues. With V trimmed by 2 bases and J by 5 bases, 6 bases remained unmatched. In DNA form, the CDR3 reads TGCGCCAGCAGCCAACAAGGACTAGCGGGAAGGGAGACCCAGTACTTC. Translated: CASSQQGLAGRETQYF.

This clone was counted between two and nine times. The chain employs TRBV18 and TRBJ2-1; no clear D gene. The CDR3 runs to 17 residues. CDR1 is KGHSH and CDR2 is LQKENI in the germline V gene. Deletions cut 0 bases from V and 7 bases from J, with 19 bases between. The CDR3 nucleotides read TGTGCCAGCTCACCACCATTCACTGCCGGAACGAAGAATGAGCAGTTCTTC. It specifies CASSPPFTAGTKNEQFF.

The V and J genes are TRBV27 and TRBJ1-1; 7 positions match TRBD1. The CDR3 is 15 amino acids. J was trimmed by 0 bases and V by 7 bases; bases with no gene match: 8. Germline CDR1 and CDR2: MNHEY and SMNVEV (reference sequence). CDR3 protein: CASMTGSHLNTEAFF. DNA for the CDR3: TGTGCCAGCATGACAGGGAGCCATTTGAACACTGAAGCTTTCTTT.

This clone was picked up one time. CDR3 DNA sequence: TGCGCCAGCAGCCAAGACCTCTCGGCAGATACGCAGTATTTT. The encoded protein is CASSQDLSADTQYF. The chain joins TRBV4-1 to TRBJ2-3; D is uncertain. The CDR3 consists of 14 residues. V lost 0 bases and J lost 4, with 8 bases in between. Germline values: CDR1 MGHRA, CDR2 YSYEKL.

This chain joins TRBV28 and TRBJ2-3; 10 positions agree with TRBD2. Germline V gene lookup returns CDR1 MDHEN and CDR2 SYDVKM. The CDR3 loop spans 17 amino acids. With 5 bases clipped from V and 2 bases from J, the junction kept 10 bases outside the gene matches. The CDR3: CASSSSIGLADTDTQYF. The CDR3 DNA sequence: TGTGCCAGCAGTAGCTCGATCGGACTAGCGGACACAGATACGCAGTATTTT. Supplemented by reference TRBV28 and TRBJ2-3, the full variable domain reads DVKVTQSSRYLVKRTGEKVFLECVQDMDHENMFWYRQDPGLGLRLIYFSYDVKMKEKGDIPEGYSVSREKKERFSLILESASTNQTSMYLCASSSSIGLADTDTQYFGPGTRLTVL.

J is TRBJ2-7 and V is TRBV27; perhaps D is TRBD1 or TRBD2 (5 bases each). Trimming pared 6 bases from V and 6 bases from J, leaving 18 bases between. The length of the CDR3 is 14 residues. Germline values: CDR1 MNHEY, CDR2 SMNVEV (reference sequence). In DNA, the CDR3 is TGTGCCAGCAGACCCGGGACGAATCTTGGCGAGCAGTACTTC. This translates into CASRPGTNLGEQYF.

V usage is TRBV7-9 and J usage is TRBJ2-6, with D perhaps TRBD1 (6 bases). The CDR3 runs 15 residues. Trimming shortened V by 4 bases and J by 4 bases, and 11 bases separated the two germline ends. Germline V gives CDR1 SEHNR, CDR2 FQNEAQ (reference sequence). CDR3 loop: CASSSRGSGANVLTF. CDR3 coding DNA: TGTGCCAGCAGCTCCAGGGGTTCGGGGGCCAACGTCCTGACTTTC.

V usage is TRBV18 and J usage is TRBJ2-7; unclear D gene. Trimming left V 3 bases short and J 4 bases short, with 16 bases between. CDR1 is KGHSH, CDR2 LQKENI, per germline. This CDR3 region has 15 residues. The DNA of the CDR3 is TGTGCCAGCTCACCGAGGTCGGCTTCCCGATACGAGCAGTACTTC. Translation: CASSPRSASRYEQYF. Variable domain in full (rest from reference TRBV18 and TRBJ2-7): NAGVMQNPRHLVRRRGQEARLRCSPMKGHSHVYWYRQLPEEGLKFMVYLQKENIIDESGMPKERFSAEFPKEGPSILRIQQVVRGDSAAYFCASSPRSASRYEQYFGPGTRLTVT.

The gene calls are TRBV5-1 and TRBJ1-5, with 9 nucleotides matching TRBD1. The CDR3 spans 17 residues. Germline V gives CDR1 SGHRS, CDR2 YFSETQ. V trimming: 3 bases; J trimming: 0 bases; junction bases outside the gene matches: 7. The CDR3 region is CASSWGVTGGSNQPQHF. Written as DNA, the CDR3 is TGCGCCAGCAGCTGGGGGGTGACAGGGGGTAGCAATCAGCCCCAGCATTTT.

J is TRBJ2-7 and V is TRBV11-2; a weak D match, TRBD1 (5 bases). Between the trimmed V and J ends, which lost 3 bases and 0 bases, there was a span of 9 bases. Germline CDR1 reads SGHAT; CDR2 reads FQNNGV. The CDR3 is 14 residues long. Here the CDR3 reads CASSFQTVSYEQYF. CDR3 in DNA: TGTGCCAGCAGCTTCCAGACAGTCTCCTACGAGCAGTACTTC.

The J gene is TRBJ2-7, the V gene TRBV5-1; possibly TRBD1 for D (6 bases). V was pared by 0 bases and J by 2 bases, with 9 bases between. The CDR3 is 14 amino acids. CDR1 is SGHRS and CDR2 is YFSETQ in the germline V gene. CDR3 nucleotides: TGCGCCAGCAGCTTGGGGGACACTCCCTACGAGCAGTACTTC. Its protein product is CASSLGDTPYEQYF.

This rearrangement joins TRBV9 to TRBJ2-3; D is ambiguous. The V and J ends lost 2 bases and 7 bases respectively, with 14 bases between them. The CDR3 is 14 amino acids. Germline CDR1 and CDR2: SGDLS and YYNGEE. The CDR3 nucleotides are TGTGCCAGCAGCGTTGATCGATTGGGTTATACGCAGTATTTT. Its translation: CASSVDRLGYTQYF.

The rearrangement joins TRBV28 to TRBJ1-2, with a possible D match to TRBD1 (6 bases). V lost 6 bases to trimming and J lost 11 bases, with 25 bases between them. CDR3 length: 15 amino acids. Per germline, CDR1 MDHEN and CDR2 SYDVKM. The CDR3 DNA reads TGTGCCAGCAGCAACGACGGGGTCACGGGGGCCAGATACACCTTC. This translates into CASSNDGVTGARYTF.

This clone was observed a handful of times. The gene calls are TRBV21-1 and TRBJ1-1. TRBV21-1 is marked as a pseudogene. This CDR3 contains 16 residues. Here the CDR3 DNA reads TGTGCCAGCAGCCGCCCCCTGCGGGAAGCCAACCCTGAAGCTTTCTTT. Its protein is CASSRPLREANPEAFF.

The chain links TRBV9 to TRBJ2-6; TRBD2 aligns across 7 bases. This CDR3 is 21 amino acids long. Germline V gene lookup returns CDR1 SGDLS and CDR2 YYNGEE. V was pared by 1 base and J by 4 bases, with 20 bases of the junction left unmatched. The CDR3 nucleotides are TGTGCCAGCAGCGTAAAGGTAGGTGGAACGCGCGGGAGACCCGGGGCCAACGTCCTGACTTTC. Translated, it gives CASSVKVGGTRGRPGANVLTF.